This TCR beta chain was captured in a study of molecular identifiers for immune sequencing clone quantification. Study-wide results and limits: Should identical TCR molecules share a barcode, the sizes of highly expanded clones could be underestimated.

This clonotype showed up many times. As yet, its antigen is unknown. TCRdb independently ran MiXCR on the PCR reads; one entry per CDR3 protein. The repertoire includes 65,000 to 70,000 distinct CDR3 sequences, roughly 18% of them detected once, and approximately 1.5% sits in the top ten. Germline CDR1 and CDR2: SQVTM and ANQGSEA. This CDR3 has 13 amino acids. After removal of 5 bases from V and 4 bases from J, the junction contained 3 bases not matched to a gene. The TCR originated in a human donor in good health. Some libraries in this study had Jurkat cell RNA spiked in. What was sequenced was naive CD8+ T cells from blood, with Jurkat cell RNA spiked in. The subset here: FACS-sorted CD8+CD4-CCR7+CD45RA+ naive T cells. This chain joins TRBV29-1 and TRBJ2-7, with 12 bases lining up with TRBD2. For the CDR3, the DNA is TGCAGCGTTCGACTAGCGGGAGTTTACGAGCAGTACTTC. Amino acid sequence: CSVRLAGVYEQYF.